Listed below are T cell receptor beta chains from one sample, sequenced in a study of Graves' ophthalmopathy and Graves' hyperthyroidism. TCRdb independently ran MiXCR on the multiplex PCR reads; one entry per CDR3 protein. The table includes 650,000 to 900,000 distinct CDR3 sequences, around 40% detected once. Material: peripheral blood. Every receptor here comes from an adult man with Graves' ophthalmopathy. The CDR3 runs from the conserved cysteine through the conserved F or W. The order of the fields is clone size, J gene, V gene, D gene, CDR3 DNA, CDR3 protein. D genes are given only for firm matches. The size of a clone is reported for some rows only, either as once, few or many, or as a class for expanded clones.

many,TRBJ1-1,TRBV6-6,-,TGTGCCAGCAGTTACTCGATAGACGCTTTCTTT,CASSYSIDAFF
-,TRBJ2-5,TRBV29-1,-,TGCAGCTCCCAAAAGGGTCTGCGGGGCAATATGGAGACCCAGTACTTC,CSSQKGLRGNMETQYF
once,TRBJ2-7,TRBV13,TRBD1,TGTGCCAGCAGCGACCGGACAGGGACAACCTACGAGCAGTACTTC,CASSDRTGTTYEQYF
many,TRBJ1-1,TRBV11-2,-,TGTGCCAGCACCACAGACACACGATACACTGAAGCTTTCTTT,CASTTDTRYTEAFF
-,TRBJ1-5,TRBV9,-,TGTGCCAGCAGCGTAGAAACGAGCAATCAGCCCCAGCATTTT,CASSVETSNQPQHF
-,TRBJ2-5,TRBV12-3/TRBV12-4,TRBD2,TGTGCCAGCACCGATAGCGGGGCCGGAGAGACCCAGTACTTC,CASTDSGAGETQYF
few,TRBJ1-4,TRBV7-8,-,TGTGCCAGCAGCCAAGAAGGGGGGCGGAACTACGAAAAACTGTTTTTT,CASSQEGGRNYEKLFF
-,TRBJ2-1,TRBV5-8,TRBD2,TGCGCCAGCAGCCTCATAGCGGGAGACAATGAGCAGTTCTTC,CASSLIAGDNEQFF
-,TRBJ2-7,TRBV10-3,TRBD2,TGTGCCAGCACCGATGGACTAGCGAGCTTCTACGAGCAGTACTTC,CASTDGLASFYEQYF
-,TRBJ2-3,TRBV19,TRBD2,TGTGCCAGTACCTTTAGCGGGAGTGGGGGCACGCAGTATTTT,CASTFSGSGGTQYF
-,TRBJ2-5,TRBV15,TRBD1,TGTGCCACCAGCATATACAGGGGGAACCAAGAGACCCAGTACTTC,CATSIYRGNQETQYF
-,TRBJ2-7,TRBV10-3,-,TGTGCCATCACCGACGGGGGCTACGAGCAGTACTTC,CAITDGGYEQYF
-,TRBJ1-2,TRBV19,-,TGTGCCAGTAGTATCATGACAGGAACTAACTATGGCTACACCTTC,CASSIMTGTNYGYTF
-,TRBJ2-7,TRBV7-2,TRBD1,TGTGCCAGCAGCCCGGCCCTGACAGGGGCCCACCTCGGTTCCTACGAGCAGTACTTC,CASSPALTGAHLGSYEQYF